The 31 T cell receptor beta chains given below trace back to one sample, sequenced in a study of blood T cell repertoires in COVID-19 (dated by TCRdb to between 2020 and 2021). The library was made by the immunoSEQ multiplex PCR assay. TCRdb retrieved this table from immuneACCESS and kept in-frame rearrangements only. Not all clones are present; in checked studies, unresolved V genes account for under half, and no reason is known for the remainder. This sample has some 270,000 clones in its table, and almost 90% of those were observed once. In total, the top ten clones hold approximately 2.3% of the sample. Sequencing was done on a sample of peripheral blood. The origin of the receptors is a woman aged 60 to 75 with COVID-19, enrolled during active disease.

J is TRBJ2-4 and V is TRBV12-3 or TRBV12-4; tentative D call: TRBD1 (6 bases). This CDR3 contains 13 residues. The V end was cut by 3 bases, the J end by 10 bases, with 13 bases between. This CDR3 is CASSFKGDGIQYF. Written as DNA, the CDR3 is TGTGCCAGCAGTTTTAAGGGGGACGGTATTCAGTACTTC.

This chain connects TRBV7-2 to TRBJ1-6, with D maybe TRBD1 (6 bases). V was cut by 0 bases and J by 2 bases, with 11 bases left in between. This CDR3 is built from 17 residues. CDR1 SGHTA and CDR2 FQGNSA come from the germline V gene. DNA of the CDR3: TGTGCCAGCAGCTTAGCAGGGGGAGGGACCTATAATTCACCCCTCCACTTT. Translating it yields CASSLAGGGTYNSPLHF.

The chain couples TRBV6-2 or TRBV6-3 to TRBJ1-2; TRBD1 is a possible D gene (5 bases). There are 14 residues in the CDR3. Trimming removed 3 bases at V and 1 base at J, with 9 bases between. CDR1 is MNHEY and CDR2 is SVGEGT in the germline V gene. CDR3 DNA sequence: TGTGCCAGCAGTTATTCAGGGCTTAACTATGGCTACACCTTC. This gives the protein CASSYSGLNYGYTF.

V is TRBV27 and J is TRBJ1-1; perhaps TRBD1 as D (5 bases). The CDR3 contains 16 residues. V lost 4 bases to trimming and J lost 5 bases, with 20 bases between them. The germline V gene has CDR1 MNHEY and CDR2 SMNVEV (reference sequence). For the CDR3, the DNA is TGTGCCAGCAGTTATTCTACCCGGGGGTTGAGTACTGAAGCTTTCTTT. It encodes CASSYSTRGLSTEAFF.

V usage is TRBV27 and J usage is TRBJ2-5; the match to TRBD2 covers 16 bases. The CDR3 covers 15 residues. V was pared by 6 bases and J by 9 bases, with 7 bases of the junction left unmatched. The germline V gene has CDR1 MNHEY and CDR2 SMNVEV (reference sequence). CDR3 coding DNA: TGTGCCAGCAGCCACCCGGGACTAGCGGGGGGGGCCCAGTACTTC. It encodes CASSHPGLAGGAQYF.

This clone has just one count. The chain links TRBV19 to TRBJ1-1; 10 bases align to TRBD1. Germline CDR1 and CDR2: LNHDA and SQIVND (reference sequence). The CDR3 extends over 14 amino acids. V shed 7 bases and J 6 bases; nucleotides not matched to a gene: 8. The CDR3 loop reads CASMRTGGEAEAFF. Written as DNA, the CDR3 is TGTGCCAGTATGAGGACAGGGGGAGAGGCTGAAGCTTTCTTT.

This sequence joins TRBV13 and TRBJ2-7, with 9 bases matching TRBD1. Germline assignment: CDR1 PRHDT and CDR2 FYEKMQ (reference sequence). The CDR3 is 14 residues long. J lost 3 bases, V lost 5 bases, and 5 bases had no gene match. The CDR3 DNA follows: TGTGCCAGCAGCGGCCCGGGACAGGGCTACGAGCAGTACTTC. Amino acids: CASSGPGQGYEQYF.

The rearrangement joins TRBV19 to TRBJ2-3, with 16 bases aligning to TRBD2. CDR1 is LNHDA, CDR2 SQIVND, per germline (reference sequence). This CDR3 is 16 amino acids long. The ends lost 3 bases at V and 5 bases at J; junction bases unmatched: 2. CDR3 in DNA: TGTGCCAGTAGTATCGGGACTAGCGGGGGGGGAGATACGCAGTATTTT. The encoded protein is CASSIGTSGGGDTQYF.

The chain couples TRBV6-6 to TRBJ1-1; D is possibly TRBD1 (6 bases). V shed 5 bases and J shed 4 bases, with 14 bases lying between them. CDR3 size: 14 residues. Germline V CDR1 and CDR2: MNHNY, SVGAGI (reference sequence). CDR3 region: CASSTQGGRTEAFF. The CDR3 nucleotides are TGTGCCAGCAGTACTCAAGGGGGTCGCACTGAAGCTTTCTTT.

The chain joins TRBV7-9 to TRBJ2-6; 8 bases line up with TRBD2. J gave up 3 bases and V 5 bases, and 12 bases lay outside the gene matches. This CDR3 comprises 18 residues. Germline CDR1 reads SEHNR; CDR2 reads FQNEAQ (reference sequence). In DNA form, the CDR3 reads TGTGCCAGCAGCCCCACCACCGGGGGGGCCTTTGGGGCCAACGTCCTGACTTTC. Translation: CASSPTTGGAFGANVLTF. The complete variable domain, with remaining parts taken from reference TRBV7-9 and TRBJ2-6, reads DTGVSQNPRHKITKRGQNVTFRCDPISEHNRLYWYRQTLGQGPEFLTYFQNEAQLEKSRLLSDRFSAERPKGSFSTLEIQRTEQGDSAMYLCASSPTTGGAFGANVLTFGAGSRLTVL.

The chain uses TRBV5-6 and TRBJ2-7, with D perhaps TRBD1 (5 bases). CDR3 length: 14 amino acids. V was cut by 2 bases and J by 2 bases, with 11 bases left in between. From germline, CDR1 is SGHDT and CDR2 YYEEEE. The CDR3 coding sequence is TGTGCCAGCAGCTTTAAGTCAGGGACCTACGAGCAGTACTTC. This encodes CASSFKSGTYEQYF.

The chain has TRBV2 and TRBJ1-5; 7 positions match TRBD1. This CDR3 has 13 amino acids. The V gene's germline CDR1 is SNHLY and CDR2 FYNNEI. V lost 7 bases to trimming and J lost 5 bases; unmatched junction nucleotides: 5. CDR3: CASTTGVDQPQHF. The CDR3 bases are TGTGCCAGCACCACAGGGGTTGATCAGCCCCAGCATTTT.

The CDR3, as DNA: TGTGCCACCAGCAGGGGGATCGGGACAGGGGCTTCGCCGAAGCAAGAGACCCAGTACTTC. Protein product: CATSRGIGTGASPKQETQYF. J is TRBJ2-5 and V is TRBV15; 10 nucleotides line up with TRBD1. After removal of 3 bases from V and 2 bases from J, the junction contained 18 bases not matched to a gene. This CDR3 comprises 20 residues. Germline loops: CDR1 LNHNV, CDR2 YYDKDF (reference sequence).

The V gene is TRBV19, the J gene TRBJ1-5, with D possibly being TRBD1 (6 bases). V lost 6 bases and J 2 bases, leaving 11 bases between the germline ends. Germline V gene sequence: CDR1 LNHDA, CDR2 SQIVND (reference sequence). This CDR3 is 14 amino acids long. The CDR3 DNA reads TGTGCCAGTAGACAGGGTATGGGCAATCAGCCCCAGCATTTT. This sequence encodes CASRQGMGNQPQHF.

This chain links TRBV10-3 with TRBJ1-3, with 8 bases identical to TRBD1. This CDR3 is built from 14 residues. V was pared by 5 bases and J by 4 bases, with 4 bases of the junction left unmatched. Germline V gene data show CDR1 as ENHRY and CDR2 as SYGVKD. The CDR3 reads CAISWTGSGNTIYF. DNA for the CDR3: TGTGCCATCAGTTGGACAGGGTCAGGAAACACCATATATTTT.

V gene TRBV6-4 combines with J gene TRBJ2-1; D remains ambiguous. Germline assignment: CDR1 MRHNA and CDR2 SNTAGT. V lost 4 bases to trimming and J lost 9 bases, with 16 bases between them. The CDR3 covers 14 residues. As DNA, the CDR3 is TGTGCCAGCAGTGTTTCGTCTCGTTTCGGTGAGCAGTTCTTC. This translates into CASSVSSRFGEQFF.

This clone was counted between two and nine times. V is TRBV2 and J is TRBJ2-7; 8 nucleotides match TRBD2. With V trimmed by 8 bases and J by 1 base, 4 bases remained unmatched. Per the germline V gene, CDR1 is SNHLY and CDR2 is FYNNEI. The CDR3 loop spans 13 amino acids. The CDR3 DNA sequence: TGTGCCAGCTCTACTAGCGGTTCCTACGAGCAGTACTTC. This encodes CASSTSGSYEQYF.

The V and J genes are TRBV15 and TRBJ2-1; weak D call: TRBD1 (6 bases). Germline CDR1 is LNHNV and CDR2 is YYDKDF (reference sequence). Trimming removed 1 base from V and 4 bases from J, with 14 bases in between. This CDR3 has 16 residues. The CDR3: CATSRAPRTAYNEQFF. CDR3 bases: TGTGCCACCAGCAGAGCTCCCCGGACAGCATACAATGAGCAGTTCTTC. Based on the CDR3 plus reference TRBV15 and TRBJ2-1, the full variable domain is DAMVIQNPRYQVTQFGKPVTLSCSQTLNHNVMYWYQQKSSQAPKLLFHYYDKDFNNEADTPDNFQSRRPNTSFCFLDIRSPGLGDTAMYLCATSRAPRTAYNEQFFGPGTRLTVL.

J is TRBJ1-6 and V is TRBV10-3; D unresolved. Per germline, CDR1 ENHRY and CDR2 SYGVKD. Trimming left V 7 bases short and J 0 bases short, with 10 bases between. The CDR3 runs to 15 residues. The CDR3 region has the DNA TGTGCCATCAATGCACAGAACTCCTATAATTCACCCCTCCACTTT. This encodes CAINAQNSYNSPLHF.

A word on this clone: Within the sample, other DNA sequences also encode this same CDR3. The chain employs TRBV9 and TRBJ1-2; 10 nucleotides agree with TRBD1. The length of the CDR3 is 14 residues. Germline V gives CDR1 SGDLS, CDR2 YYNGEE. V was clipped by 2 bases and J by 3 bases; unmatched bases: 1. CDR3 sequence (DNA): TGTGCCAGCAGCGTTGGACAGGGGGACTATGGCTACACCTTC. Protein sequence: CASSVGQGDYGYTF.

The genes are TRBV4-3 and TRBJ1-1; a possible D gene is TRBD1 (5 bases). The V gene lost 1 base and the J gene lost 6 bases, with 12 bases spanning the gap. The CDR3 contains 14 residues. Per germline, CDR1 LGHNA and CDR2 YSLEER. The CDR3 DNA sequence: TGCGCCAGCAGCCAAGTCTTGGGGCTTGCTGAAGCTTTCTTT. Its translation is CASSQVLGLAEAFF.

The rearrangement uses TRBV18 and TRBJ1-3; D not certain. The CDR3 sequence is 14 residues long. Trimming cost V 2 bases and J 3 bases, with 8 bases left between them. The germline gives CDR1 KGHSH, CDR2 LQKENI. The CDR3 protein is CASSPGTDGNTIYF. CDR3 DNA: TGTGCCAGCTCACCAGGAACAGATGGAAACACCATATATTTT. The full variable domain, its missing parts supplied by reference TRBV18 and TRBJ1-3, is NAGVMQNPRHLVRRRGQEARLRCSPMKGHSHVYWYRQLPEEGLKFMVYLQKENIIDESGMPKERFSAEFPKEGPSILRIQQVVRGDSAAYFCASSPGTDGNTIYFGEGSWLTVV.

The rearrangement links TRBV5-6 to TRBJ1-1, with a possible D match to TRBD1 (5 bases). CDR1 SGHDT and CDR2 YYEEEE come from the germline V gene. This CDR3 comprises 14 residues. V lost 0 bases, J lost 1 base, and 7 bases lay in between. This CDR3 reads CASSLDRTNTEAFF. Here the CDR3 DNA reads TGTGCCAGCAGCTTGGACAGGACGAACACTGAAGCTTTCTTT.

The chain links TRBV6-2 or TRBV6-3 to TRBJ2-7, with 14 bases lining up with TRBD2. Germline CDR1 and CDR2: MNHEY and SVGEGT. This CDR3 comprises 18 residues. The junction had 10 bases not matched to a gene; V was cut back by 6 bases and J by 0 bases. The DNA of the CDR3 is TGTGCCAGCAGCTTGCGGACTAGCGGGGGGCCGAGCTCCTACGAGCAGTACTTC. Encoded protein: CASSLRTSGGPSSYEQYF.

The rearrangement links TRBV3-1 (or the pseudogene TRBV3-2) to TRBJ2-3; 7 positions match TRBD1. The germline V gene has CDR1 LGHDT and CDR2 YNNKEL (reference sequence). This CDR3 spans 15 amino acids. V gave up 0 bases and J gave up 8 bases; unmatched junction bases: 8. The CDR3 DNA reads TGTGCCAGCAGCCAAGATCTTACGCAGGGGGTTACGCAGTATTTT. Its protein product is CASSQDLTQGVTQYF.

This CDR3 reads CASSTDQGSNQPQHF. The CDR3 DNA is TGTGCCAGCAGTACCGACCAGGGTAGCAATCAGCCCCAGCATTTT. This sequence joins TRBV6-6 and TRBJ1-5; possibly TRBD1 for D (5 bases). Trimming stripped 5 bases from V and 0 bases from J, with 11 bases between. Germline CDR1 reads MNHNY; CDR2 reads SVGAGI (reference sequence). The CDR3 extends over 15 amino acids.

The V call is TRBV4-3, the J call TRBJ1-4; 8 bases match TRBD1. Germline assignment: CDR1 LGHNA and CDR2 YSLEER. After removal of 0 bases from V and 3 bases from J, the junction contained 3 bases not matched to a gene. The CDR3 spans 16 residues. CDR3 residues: CASSQDARGPNEKLFF. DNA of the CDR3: TGCGCCAGCAGCCAAGATGCCAGGGGGCCTAATGAAAAACTGTTTTTT.

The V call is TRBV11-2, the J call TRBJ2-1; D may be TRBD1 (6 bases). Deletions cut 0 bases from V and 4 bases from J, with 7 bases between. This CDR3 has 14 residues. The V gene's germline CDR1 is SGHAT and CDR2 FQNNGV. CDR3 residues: CASSLDRGYNEQFF. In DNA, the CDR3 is TGTGCCAGCAGCTTAGACAGGGGTTACAATGAGCAGTTCTTC.

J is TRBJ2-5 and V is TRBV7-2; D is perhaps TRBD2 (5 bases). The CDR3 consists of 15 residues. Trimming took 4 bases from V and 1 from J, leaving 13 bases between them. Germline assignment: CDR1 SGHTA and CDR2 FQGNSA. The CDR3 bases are TGTGCCAGCAGCTCTCGAAGGACTGGCCAAGAGACCCAGTACTTC. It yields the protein CASSSRRTGQETQYF.

CDR3: CASSSLPGTQYF. The CDR3, as DNA: TGCGCCAGCAGCTCACTTCCAGGGACCCAGTACTTC. The rearrangement uses TRBV5-1 and TRBJ2-5; D gene ambiguous. Per the germline V gene, CDR1 is SGHRS and CDR2 is YFSETQ. This CDR3 comprises 12 residues. The V and J ends lost 3 bases and 7 bases respectively, with 10 bases between them.

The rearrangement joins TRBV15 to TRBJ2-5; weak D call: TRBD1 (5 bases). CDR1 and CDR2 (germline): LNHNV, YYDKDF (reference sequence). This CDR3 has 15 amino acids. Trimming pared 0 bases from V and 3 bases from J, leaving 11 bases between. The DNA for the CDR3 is TGTGCCACCAGCAGAGATTCGAACAGGAAAGAGACCCAGTACTTC. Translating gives CATSRDSNRKETQYF.